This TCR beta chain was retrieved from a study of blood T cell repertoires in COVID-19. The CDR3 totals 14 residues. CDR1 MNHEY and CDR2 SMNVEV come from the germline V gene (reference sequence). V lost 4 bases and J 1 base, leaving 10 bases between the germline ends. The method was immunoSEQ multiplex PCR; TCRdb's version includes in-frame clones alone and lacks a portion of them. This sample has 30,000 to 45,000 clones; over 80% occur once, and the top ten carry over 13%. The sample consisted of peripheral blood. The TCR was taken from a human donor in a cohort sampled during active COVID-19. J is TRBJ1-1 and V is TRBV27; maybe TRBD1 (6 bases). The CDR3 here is CASSYIRGNTEAFF. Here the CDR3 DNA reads TGTGCCAGCAGTTATATCAGGGGGAACACTGAAGCTTTCTTT.